The entry that follows covers one T cell receptor (beta chain) sequence. This record belongs to a study of blood T cell repertoires in COVID-19. Study at large: The analysed material was cDNA or gDNA that came from T cells, B-cell-depleted T cells, or PBMCs.

Cohort placement rested on clinical history that participants reported themselves. The CDR3 runs 17 residues. Germline CDR1 reads SGHRS; CDR2 reads YFSETQ. V lost 8 bases to trimming and J lost 2 bases; unmatched junction nucleotides: 15. TCRdb's copy holds only in-frame clones and misses some; the assay was immunoSEQ multiplex PCR. The sample lists 200,000 or so clones; about 86% were seen once. The clonotype was recovered from a woman in her forties with acute COVID-19. Material for sequencing was PBMCs or T cells enriched from blood (not recorded which). The chain links TRBV5-1 to TRBJ2-5; 10 nucleotides agree with TRBD2. CDR3 in DNA: TGCGCCAGTGCTTCGGCCTTAGCGGGGGGAGCACAAGAGACCCAGTACTTC. It specifies CASASALAGGAQETQYF.